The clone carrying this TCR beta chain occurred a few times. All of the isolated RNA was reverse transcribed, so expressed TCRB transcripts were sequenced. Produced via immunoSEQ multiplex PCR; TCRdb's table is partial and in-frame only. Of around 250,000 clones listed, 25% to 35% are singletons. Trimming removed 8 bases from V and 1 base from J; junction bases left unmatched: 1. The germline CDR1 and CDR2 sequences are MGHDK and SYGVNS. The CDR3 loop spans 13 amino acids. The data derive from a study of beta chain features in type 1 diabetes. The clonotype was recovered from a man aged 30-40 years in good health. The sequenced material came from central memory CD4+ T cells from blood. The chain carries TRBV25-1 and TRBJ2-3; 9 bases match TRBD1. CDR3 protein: CASGDRGTDTQYF. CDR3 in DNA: TGTGCCAGCGGGGACAGGGGCACAGATACGCAGTATTTT.